This TCR beta chain is from a study of T cell responses to AZD1222 COVID-19 vaccine. General observations from the study: Nearly half of the spike-specific TCRs reportedly recognize variant regions that carry no mutations.

After removal of 3 bases from V and 7 bases from J, the junction contained 4 bases not matched to a gene. Per germline, CDR1 SNHLY and CDR2 FYNNEI. This CDR3 has 14 amino acids. Remarks on this clone: Antigen: not known.

Libraries were prepared by immunoSEQ multiplex PCR; TCRdb keeps only in-frame clonotypes and omits some of them. The table has more than 95,000 clones, approximately 90% seen once. The material was peripheral blood, obtained on day 0 of AZD1222 vaccination. This chain connects TRBV2 to TRBJ1-5, with 9 bases identical to TRBD1. The sequence was collected from an adult in good health. The CDR3 loop is CASSERQGDQPQHF. Here the CDR3 DNA reads TGTGCCAGCAGTGAGAGACAGGGGGACCAGCCCCAGCATTTT.